These 29 T cell receptor beta chains share one sample of origin, sequenced in a study of CXCR3-negative and CXCR3-positive naive CD8 T cells (dated by TCRdb to about 2019). What the authors observed across the whole study: Compared with CXCR3-negative naive cells, CXCR3-positive naive cells had TRB CDR3s with higher hydrophobicity (lower Kidera factor 4), lower energy, and higher strength and volume indices.

These receptors' antigens are unknown. Sequencing was performed on a NextSeq 550. The Human TCR Profiling Kit (MiLaboratory) was used to make UMI-labeled 5' RACE TRB cDNA libraries. The reads went through TCRdb reprocessing, and each CDR3 protein sequence gets one entry with no DNA. The sample's clone listing holds some 120,000 distinct CDR3 sequences. The top ten hold 0.35% to 0.4% of the sample. The source material was naive CXCR3+ CD8+ T cells from blood. The cell subset or site label, read with the paper, signifies: CD45RO-CCR7+CD27+CD95- naive CD8+ T cells expressing CXCR3 (TNR3+). Every receptor here comes from a human donor in good health. Some clones in this sample may be carry-over from other donors' samples.

This rearrangement joins TRBV12-3 or TRBV12-4 to TRBJ2-1; TCRdb calls TRBD1, which cannot be checked without DNA. This CDR3 has 15 amino acids. This chain's CDR3 is CASSSGTGGFNEQFF.

The chain employs TRBV9 and TRBJ2-1. The CDR3 is made up of 12 amino acids. In germline, CDR1 is SGDLS, CDR2 YYNGEE. CDR3 loop: CASSGSDNEQFF.

J is TRBJ2-7 and V is TRBV3-1. The CDR3 is 16 amino acids. The germline CDR1 and CDR2 sequences are LGHDT and YNNKEL (reference sequence). This CDR3 reads CASSQDLGRDSYEQYF.

The chain links TRBV7-8 to TRBJ2-1. Germline V gene sequence: CDR1 SGHVS, CDR2 FQNEAQ. CDR3 length equals 12 residues. The CDR3 protein is CASSFMGNEQFF.

The rearrangement uses TRBV28 and TRBJ1-4; no DNA is available, so the TRBD1 call from TCRdb remains unchecked. In germline, CDR1 is MDHEN, CDR2 SYDVKM. The CDR3 contains 13 residues. The CDR3 is CAAEGQSNEKLFF.

This chain connects TRBV7-9 to TRBJ1-1; there is no DNA to check the TCRdb D call of TRBD1. This CDR3 contains 14 residues. Germline CDR1 reads SEHNR; CDR2 reads FQNEAQ (reference sequence). The CDR3 sequence is CASSLDTGLTEAFF. Based on the CDR3 plus reference TRBV7-9 and TRBJ1-1, the full variable domain is DTGVSQNPRHKITKRGQNVTFRCDPISEHNRLYWYRQTLGQGPEFLTYFQNEAQLEKSRLLSDRFSAERPKGSFSTLEIQRTEQGDSAMYLCASSLDTGLTEAFFGQGTRLTVV.

CDR3 amino acids: CSVVGGPNYGYTF. The gene calls are TRBV29-1 and TRBJ1-2. The CDR3 sequence is 13 residues long. The germline gives CDR1 SQVTM, CDR2 ANQGSEA.

The chain joins TRBV15 to TRBJ2-4; TCRdb selects TRBD1, and the lack of DNA leaves this call unchecked. CDR3 size: 15 residues. CDR1 is LNHNV and CDR2 is YYDKDF in the germline V gene (reference sequence). CDR3 loop: CATSRDSQGENIQYF.

The J gene is TRBJ1-2, the V gene TRBV7-9. CDR3 size: 14 residues. CDR1 is SEHNR and CDR2 is FQNEAQ in the germline V gene (reference sequence). CDR3 sequence reads: CASSLSDGSIGYTF.

The chain has TRBV13 and TRBJ2-7. The germline CDR1 and CDR2 sequences are PRHDT and FYEKMQ (reference sequence). The CDR3 loop spans 14 amino acids. The CDR3 protein is CASSFDAVSYEQYF. The variable domain in full, with the rest retrieved from reference TRBV13 and TRBJ2-7, is AAGVIQSPRHLIKEKRETATLKCYPIPRHDTVYWYQQGPGQDPQFLISFYEKMQSDKGSIPDRFSAQQFSDYHSELNMSSLELGDSALYFCASSFDAVSYEQYFGPGTRLTVT.

This chain uses TRBV29-1 with TRBJ2-3; TCRdb reports TRBD2, a call that lacks DNA to check it against. Germline V gives CDR1 SQVTM, CDR2 ANQGSEA. The CDR3 covers 17 residues. CDR3 region: CSVETSGGPFPTDTQYF.

The gene calls are TRBV12-3 or TRBV12-4 and TRBJ2-3. This CDR3 spans 14 amino acids. CDR3 protein: CASSLFGFPDTQYF.

The J gene is TRBJ2-7, the V gene TRBV29-1; there is no DNA to check the TCRdb D call of TRBD1. The length of the CDR3 is 14 residues. Germline V gene sequence: CDR1 SQVTM, CDR2 ANQGSEA. This chain's CDR3 is CSALGGVYMYEQYF.

The rearrangement links TRBV7-3 to TRBJ2-1. Germline CDR1 is SGHTA and CDR2 is FQGTGA. This CDR3 has 12 amino acids. The CDR3 reads CASSLGRNEQFF.

The gene calls are TRBV5-1 and TRBJ2-5; the TCRdb call, TRBD2, lacks DNA for checking. The CDR3 extends over 13 amino acids. Germline V gene sequence: CDR1 SGHRS, CDR2 YFSETQ. The CDR3 loop is CASSLGREETQYF.

V usage is TRBV9 and J usage is TRBJ1-1; TCRdb lists TRBD1, though no DNA is available to test this call. Looked up from germline, CDR1 is SGDLS and CDR2 is YYNGEE. The CDR3 is 15 amino acids. CDR3 region: CASSEYQGPSAEAFF.

The chain combines TRBV7-9 with TRBJ2-3; absent DNA, TCRdb's TRBD1 call cannot be checked. Germline CDR1 SEHNR, CDR2 FQNEAQ (reference sequence). The CDR3 consists of 17 residues. The CDR3 is CASSSWGGDLVTDTQYF.

The chain employs TRBV20-1 and TRBJ2-1; the D call from TCRdb, TRBD2, cannot be confirmed without DNA. The length of the CDR3 is 16 residues. Germline V gives CDR1 DFQATT, CDR2 SNEGSKA (reference sequence). The CDR3: CSATLPGVSSYNEQFF.

This sequence joins TRBV2 and TRBJ1-1. The germline gives CDR1 SNHLY, CDR2 FYNNEI. The CDR3 consists of 17 residues. The CDR3 region is CASSKPSFSGNYTEAFF. The full variable domain, its missing parts supplied by reference TRBV2 and TRBJ1-1, is EPEVTQTPSHQVTQMGQEVILRCVPISNHLYFYWYRQILGQKVEFLVSFYNNEISEKSEIFDDQFSVERPDGSNFTLKIRSTKLEDSAMYFCASSKPSFSGNYTEAFFGQGTRLTVV.

The gene calls are TRBV4-2 and TRBJ2-1; TCRdb returns TRBD2, unconfirmable since there is no DNA. Per the germline V gene, CDR1 is LGHNA and CDR2 is YNFKEQ. The CDR3 totals 18 residues. This CDR3 reads CASSPGTSGGGPYNEQFF.

This sequence joins TRBV13 and TRBJ2-7; as DNA is missing, the TRBD2 call by TCRdb cannot be tested. Germline loops: CDR1 PRHDT, CDR2 FYEKMQ (reference sequence). The CDR3 is 15 amino acids. The chain's CDR3 is CASSSTGTRKDEQYF.

The V gene is TRBV11-2, the J gene TRBJ2-7; TCRdb picks TRBD1, but there is no DNA to check that call. The CDR3 is made up of 12 amino acids. The germline CDR1 and CDR2 sequences are SGHAT and FQNNGV. This chain's CDR3 is CASNEGAGEQYF.

The chain combines TRBV10-3 with TRBJ2-5; TCRdb returns TRBD2, unconfirmable since there is no DNA. The CDR3 consists of 13 residues. Germline-derived CDR1 and CDR2 are ENHRY and SYGVKD. CDR3: CAISAGTSETQYF.

This sequence joins TRBV15 and TRBJ2-5; absent DNA, TCRdb's TRBD1 call cannot be checked. CDR3 length equals 15 residues. Looked up from germline, CDR1 is LNHNV and CDR2 is YYDKDF (reference sequence). The CDR3 loop reads CATSRGGGLSETQYF.

This chain joins TRBV29-1 and TRBJ2-1. This CDR3 is 11 amino acids long. Per the germline V gene, CDR1 is SQVTM and CDR2 is ANQGSEA. The CDR3 region is CSVSANNEQFF.

The chain links TRBV29-1 to TRBJ2-7. The CDR3 consists of 12 residues. The V gene's germline CDR1 is SQVTM and CDR2 ANQGSEA. The CDR3 is CSVVKSSYEQYF.

This chain uses TRBV12-3 or TRBV12-4 with TRBJ2-1; with no DNA, the TCRdb D assignment of TRBD1 cannot be verified. There are 14 residues in the CDR3. The chain's CDR3 is CASSPLPSGEKEFF.

This chain uses TRBV7-6 with TRBJ2-7; the TCRdb call, TRBD1, lacks DNA for checking. The CDR3 contains 15 residues. Germline CDR1 is SGHVS and CDR2 is FNYEAQ. This CDR3 is CASSPGTGVLYEQYF.

The J gene is TRBJ2-7, the V gene TRBV12-3 or TRBV12-4; as DNA is missing, the TRBD2 call by TCRdb cannot be tested. The CDR3 is made up of 14 amino acids. Here the CDR3 reads CASMLAGLNYEQYF.